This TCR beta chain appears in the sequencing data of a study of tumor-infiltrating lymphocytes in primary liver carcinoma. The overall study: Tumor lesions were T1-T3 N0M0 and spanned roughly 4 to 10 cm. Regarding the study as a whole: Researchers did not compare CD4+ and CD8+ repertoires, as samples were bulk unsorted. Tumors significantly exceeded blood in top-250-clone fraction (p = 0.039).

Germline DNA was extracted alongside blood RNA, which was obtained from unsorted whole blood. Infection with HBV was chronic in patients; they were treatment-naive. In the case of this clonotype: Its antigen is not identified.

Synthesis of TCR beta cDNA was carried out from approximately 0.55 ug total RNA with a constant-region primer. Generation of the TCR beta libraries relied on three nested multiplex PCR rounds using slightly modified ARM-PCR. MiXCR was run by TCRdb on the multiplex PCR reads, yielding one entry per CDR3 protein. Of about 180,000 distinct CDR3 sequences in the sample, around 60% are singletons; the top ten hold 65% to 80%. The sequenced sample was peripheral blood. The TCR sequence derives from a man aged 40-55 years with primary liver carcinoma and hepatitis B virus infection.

CDR3 region: CANRGGSRLAEETQYF. The DNA for the CDR3 is TGTGCCAACAGGGGCGGGTCGCGGCTAGCGGAAGAGACCCAGTACTTC. This chain joins TRBV11-2 and TRBJ2-5; D could derive from TRBD1 or TRBD2 (7 bases each). The germline V and J ends were trimmed by 10 bases and 3 bases, with 24 bases remaining between them. This CDR3 spans 16 amino acids. Germline-derived CDR1 and CDR2 are SGHAT and FQNNGV.